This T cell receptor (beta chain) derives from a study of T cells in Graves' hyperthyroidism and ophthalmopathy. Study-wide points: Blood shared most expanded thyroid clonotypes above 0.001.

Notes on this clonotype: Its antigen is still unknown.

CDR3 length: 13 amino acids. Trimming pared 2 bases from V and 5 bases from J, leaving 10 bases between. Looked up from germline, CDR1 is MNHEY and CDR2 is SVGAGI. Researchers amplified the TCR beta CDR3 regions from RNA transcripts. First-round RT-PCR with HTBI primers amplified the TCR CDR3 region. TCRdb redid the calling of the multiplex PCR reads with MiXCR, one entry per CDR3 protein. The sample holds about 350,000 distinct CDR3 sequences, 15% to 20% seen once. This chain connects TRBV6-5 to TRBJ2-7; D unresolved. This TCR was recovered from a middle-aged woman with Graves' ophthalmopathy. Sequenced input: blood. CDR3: CASSYDPQNEQYF. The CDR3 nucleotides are TGTGCCAGCAGTTACGACCCCCAGAACGAGCAGTACTTC.